This TCR beta chain stems from a study of shared clonotypes between healthy human individuals. A note on this clone: Antigen specificity is unknown.

Study findings and constraints: A small donor pool kept down the genetic and exposure-history diversity that was represented.

Replicate PCRs run on sorted subsets employed 200 ng DNA, approximately 30,000 T cell genomes. Libraries were prepared by immunoSEQ multiplex PCR; TCRdb keeps only in-frame clonotypes and omits some of them. Here the sample spans over 700,000 clones, 55% to 75% being singletons. This CDR3 comprises 15 residues. CDR1 MNHNS and CDR2 SASEGT come from the germline V gene. Trimming removed 2 bases at V and 4 bases at J, with 14 bases between. The V call is TRBV6-1, the J call TRBJ1-1; tentatively, D is TRBD1 (5 bases). The sample was memory CD4+ T cells sorted from blood. Subset given: CD45RA-negative fraction. The receptor comes from a woman younger than 45 in good health. Written as DNA, the CDR3 is TGTGCCAGCAGTGAAAATGCGGATGGGGGCACTGAAGCTTTCTTT. Amino acid sequence: CASSENADGGTEAFF.